What follows is one T cell receptor beta chain and its context. Its antigen is unknown. This CDR3 contains 13 residues. V was shortened by 5 bases and J by 1 base, with 8 bases between the two germline ends. CDR1 is SGHNT, CDR2 YENEEA, per germline. The data were produced by immunoSEQ multiplex PCR, yet TCRdb's version contains in-frame clones alone and is incomplete. The sample holds roughly 67,000 clones, 84% seen once. The data were obtained in a study of T cells in localized non-small cell lung cancer. Whole-study findings and limits: Adjacent lung was found to contain a median approximately 60 of the top 100 tumor clones. Heterogeneity stays possible, as sequencing covered only one tumor region. Maximal T cell clonality occurred in uninvolved adjacent lung, with tumor ranking below it.

The receptor comes from a female donor aged 60 or older with stage I lung adenocarcinoma. The source was peripheral blood, collected before any cancer treatment. The gene calls are TRBV11-3 and TRBJ1-1, with D unresolved. CDR3 loop: CASSPRPNTEAFF. As DNA, the CDR3 is TGTGCCAGCAGCCCTCGACCGAACACTGAAGCTTTCTTT.